This is a list of T cell receptor beta chains from one sample in a study of OX40 agonist ivuxolimab in advanced cancers. Method: immunoSEQ multiplex PCR; TCRdb's copy keeps in-frame clones and lacks some. Among tens of thousands of clones listed, approximately 91% were seen once. This specimen consisted of CD4+ or CD8+ T cells sorted from blood, obtained in a trial of the OX40 agonist ivuxolimab. The receptors were sampled from an adult with an advanced solid tumor such as melanoma, head and neck, liver or kidney cancer. Each CDR3 is given with its conserved first and last residue.

length,V,CDR3
14,TRBV30,CAWSFPGTGYGYTF
13,TRBV27,CASKEGLVNEQFF
16,TRBV4-1,CASSPEGLAGYNEQFF
10,TRBV5-5,CASSWSEQYF
14,TRBV5-6,CASSLDGFTDTQYF
13,TRBV19,CASRDSYNSPLHF
14,TRBV4-2,CASSPPGETSEQYF
16,TRBV5-1,CASSLVVLYSSDTQYF
14,TRBV19,CASSTYRGMETQYF
12,TRBV11-3,CASSFAGNEQFF
21,TRBV27,CASSLIIGPGAKTSAYNEQFF
15,TRBV10-2,CASSEYPGYNSPLHF
16,TRBV5-1,CASSPGQGASGNTIYF
17,TRBV6-1,CASSEVRTHAGNQPQHF
15,TRBV5-4,CASSDTTSPSPEQFF
14,TRBV25-1,CASDDGSSYNEQFF
13,TRBV5-1,CASSTDFNNEQFF
13,TRBV2,CASSERRNEKLFF
12,TRBV7-2,CASSPPPDTQYF
14,TRBV9,CASSEPGGAGGYTF
13,TRBV30,CAWRTGSPYEQYF
18,TRBV6-1,CASSGVGLAGLRSGELFF
16,TRBV19,CASGWSAAELRWVQHF
15,TRBV13,CASGGDGRLYNEQFF
15,TRBV18,CASSRTRDGNTEAFF
15,TRBV2,CASSEGTSGSNEQFF
15,TRBV11-2,CASSSREQGRETQYF
14,TRBV7-9,CASSLVPIGETQYF
15,TRBV19,CASSMRRGGNQPQHF
15,TRBV6-5,CASSSGQAFRRGYTF
14,TRBV7-6,CASSRPPPEYGYTF
14,TRBV5-8,CASSLEWITTGYTF
16,TRBV9,CASSVKSASLRTEQFF
13,TRBV7-9,CASSLGSIYGYTF
13,TRBV7-9,CASSSATGVEQYF
13,TRBV19,CASSMSPNYGYTF
18,TRBV11-2,CASSLVGLAGGGVETQYF